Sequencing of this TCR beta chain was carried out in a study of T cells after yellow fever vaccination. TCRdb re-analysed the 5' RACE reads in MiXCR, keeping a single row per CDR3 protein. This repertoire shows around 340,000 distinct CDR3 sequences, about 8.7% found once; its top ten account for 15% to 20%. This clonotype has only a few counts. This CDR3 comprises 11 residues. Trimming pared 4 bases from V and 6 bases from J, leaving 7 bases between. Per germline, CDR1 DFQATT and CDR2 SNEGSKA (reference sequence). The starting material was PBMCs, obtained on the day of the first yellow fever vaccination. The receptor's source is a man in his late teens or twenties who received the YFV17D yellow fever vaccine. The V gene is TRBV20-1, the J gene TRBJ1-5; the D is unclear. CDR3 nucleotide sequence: TGCAGTGCTAAGGGCGTTCAGCCCCAGCATTTT. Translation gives CSAKGVQPQHF.